One TCR beta chain is described in this entry. What it binds is unknown. Each sample's TCRbeta library yielded on average around 41,000 productive templates. Produced via immunoSEQ multiplex PCR; TCRdb's table is partial and in-frame only. The data show approximately 10,000 clones, with roughly 91% seen just once and around 40% held by the top ten. The sample originates from a study of STAT3 mutations in large granular lymphocyte leukemia. The study, taken as a whole, reports: Some patients had dominant TCR clones larger than their STAT3 mutant burden. Every T-LGLL patient had at least one immunodominant TCRbeta clonotype. All newly emerging clones after therapy were STAT3 wild type.

The source is a man in his 60s with T-cell large granular lymphocyte leukemia. Some clones in this sample may be carry-over from other donors' samples. Sequences were obtained from peripheral blood mononuclear cells.

The CDR3 DNA is TGCGCCAGCAGCCAGGGGGCTGTCGGCTCAGTTCGGTTCTTC. Translation: CASSQGAVGSVRFF. The J gene is TRBJ2-1, the V gene TRBV4-3, with D maybe TRBD1 (6 bases). This CDR3 has 14 amino acids. In germline, CDR1 is LGHNA, CDR2 YSLEER. Trimming cost V 3 bases and J 15 bases, with 21 bases left between them.